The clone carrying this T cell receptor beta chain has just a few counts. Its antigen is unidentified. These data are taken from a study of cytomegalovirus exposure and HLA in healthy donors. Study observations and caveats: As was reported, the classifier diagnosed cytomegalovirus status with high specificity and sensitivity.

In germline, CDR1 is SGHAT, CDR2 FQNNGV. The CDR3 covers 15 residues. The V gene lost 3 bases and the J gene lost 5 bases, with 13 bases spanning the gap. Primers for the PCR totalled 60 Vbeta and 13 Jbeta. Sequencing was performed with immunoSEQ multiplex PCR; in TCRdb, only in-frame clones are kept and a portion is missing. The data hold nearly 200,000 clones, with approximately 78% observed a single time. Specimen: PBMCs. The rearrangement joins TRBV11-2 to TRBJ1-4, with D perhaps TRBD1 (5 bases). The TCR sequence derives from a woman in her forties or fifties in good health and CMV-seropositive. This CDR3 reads CASSLQGAGNEKLFF. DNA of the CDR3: TGTGCCAGCAGCTTGCAAGGGGCGGGGAATGAAAAACTGTTTTTT.